These T cell receptor beta chains were read from a single sample in a study of blood T cell repertoires in COVID-19. Repertoires were generated with immunoSEQ multiplex PCR, while TCRdb's copy carries only in-frame clones and drops some. The sample yields around 270,000 clones, roughly 84% seen once. Input material: peripheral blood. Source of these receptors: a woman aged 40 to 50 who had recovered from COVID-19. CDR3s include the opening cysteine and the closing phenylalanine or tryptophan. A D gene is named only where the DNA matches it firmly. Clone size is shown for a subset of rows, as once, few, many or a class of expanded clone.

CDR3nt,CDR3aa,abundance,j_gene,v_gene,d_gene
TGCAGTGCTATTCTTGGCTACACCTTC,CSAILGYTF,-,TRBJ1-2,TRBV20-1,-
TGTGCCAGCAGCCTTAACGTAGGGGACTATGGCTACACCTTC,CASSLNVGDYGYTF,-,TRBJ1-2,TRBV2,-
TGTGCCAGCAGCTTTTATGAGTGGCCCCAGCATTTT,CASSFYEWPQHF,-,TRBJ1-5,TRBV7-9,-
TGTGCCAGCAGCGTAGGTGGTGGACAGGGGTACTATGGCTACACCTTC,CASSVGGGQGYYGYTF,-,TRBJ1-2,TRBV9,TRBD1
TGTGCCAGCAGTTTGCAGAGGGGGTATTCACCCCTCCACTTT,CASSLQRGYSPLHF,-,TRBJ1-6,TRBV28,-
TGTGCCAGCAGCTCCCCTAGCGGGGAAGAGACCCAGTACTTC,CASSSPSGEETQYF,-,TRBJ2-5,TRBV5-4,TRBD2
TGTGCCAGCAGTTACTCGGGGGACTCCAATCAGCCCCAGCATTTT,CASSYSGDSNQPQHF,-,TRBJ1-5,TRBV6-5,-
TGTGCCAGCTCACCGCGGCCACCGGGACAGGGATCGGGTCAGCCCCAGCATTTT,CASSPRPPGQGSGQPQHF,-,TRBJ1-5,TRBV18,TRBD1
TGTGCCAGCAGTGACTGTGCTAGCGGGGGGGCCCCAGAGACCCAGTACTTC,CASSDCASGGAPETQYF,-,TRBJ2-5,TRBV6-4,TRBD2
TGTGCCAGCAGCTCCGAGACAGGGAATCCTGAAGCTTTCTTT,CASSSETGNPEAFF,few,TRBJ1-1,TRBV7-2,TRBD1
TGCGCCAGCAGCCCGGGGGGGACTGAAGCTTTCTTT,CASSPGGTEAFF,-,TRBJ1-1,TRBV4-1,-
TGTGCCAGCAGTCGGACAGGAGTGACAGATACGCAGTATTTT,CASSRTGVTDTQYF,once,TRBJ2-3,TRBV6-5,TRBD1
TGTGCCAGCAGCTTAGGGCGGGGTAACTATGGCTACACCTTC,CASSLGRGNYGYTF,-,TRBJ1-2,TRBV7-9,-
TGTGCCAGCAGCGCGAGGGGACAGGGGCAAGAGACCCAGTACTTC,CASSARGQGQETQYF,-,TRBJ2-5,TRBV9,TRBD1
TGTGCCAGCAGTCCTACACGACACAACACTGAAGCTTTCTTT,CASSPTRHNTEAFF,-,TRBJ1-1,TRBV6-1,-
TGTGCCAGCAGCTTAGTATCAGGGGGGCGACAGCCCCAGCATTTT,CASSLVSGGRQPQHF,-,TRBJ1-5,TRBV7-2,TRBD1
TGTGCCAGCAATAGCCTTAACTATGGCTACACCTTC,CASNSLNYGYTF,-,TRBJ1-2,TRBV25-1,-